This TCR beta chain stems from a study of regulatory T cells in long-lasting Graves disease. General study findings and limits: TRBV28, TRBJ1-2 and TRBJ2-5 emerged as the favored segments in persistent disease.

This clonotype came up many times. The antigen is not known. Construction of TCR beta libraries relied on iRepertoire HTBI primers and on Arm-PCR targeting CDR3 regions. As originally analysed: From all samples, identification returned 13 to 15 TRBJ and roughly 65 TRBV segments. TCRdb processed the multiplex PCR reads anew with MiXCR; each CDR3 protein has one entry. The V and J calls, along with clone size, are taken from TCRdb and not from the paper's own processing. This table has under 300,000 distinct CDR3 sequences, around a sixth appearing once. Time point in this sample: newly diagnosed GD, antithyroid drugs for less than 3 months. The TCR library was prepared using RNA isolated from PBMCs. This CDR3 has 14 residues. Per the germline V gene, CDR1 is MNHNS and CDR2 is SASEGT. V was shortened by 1 base and J by 7 bases, with 11 bases between the two germline ends. The data were also submitted as part of a second study, on T cells in Graves' hyperthyroidism and ophthalmopathy. That publication notes: A patient was excluded if there was uncontrolled infection, other autoimmune disease, pregnancy or lactation. The TCR CDR3 was amplified in a first-round RT-PCR using the HTBI primer set.

Specimen: peripheral blood mononuclear cells (PBMCs), collected at new diagnosis, from a patient treated with antithyroid drugs. The TCR originated in a woman aged 25 to 45 with Graves disease. The J gene is TRBJ1-5, the V gene TRBV6-1; D gene ambiguous. DNA for the CDR3: TGTGCCAGCAGTGAAGTCCCACAAAACCAGCCCCAGCATTTT. This sequence encodes CASSEVPQNQPQHF.